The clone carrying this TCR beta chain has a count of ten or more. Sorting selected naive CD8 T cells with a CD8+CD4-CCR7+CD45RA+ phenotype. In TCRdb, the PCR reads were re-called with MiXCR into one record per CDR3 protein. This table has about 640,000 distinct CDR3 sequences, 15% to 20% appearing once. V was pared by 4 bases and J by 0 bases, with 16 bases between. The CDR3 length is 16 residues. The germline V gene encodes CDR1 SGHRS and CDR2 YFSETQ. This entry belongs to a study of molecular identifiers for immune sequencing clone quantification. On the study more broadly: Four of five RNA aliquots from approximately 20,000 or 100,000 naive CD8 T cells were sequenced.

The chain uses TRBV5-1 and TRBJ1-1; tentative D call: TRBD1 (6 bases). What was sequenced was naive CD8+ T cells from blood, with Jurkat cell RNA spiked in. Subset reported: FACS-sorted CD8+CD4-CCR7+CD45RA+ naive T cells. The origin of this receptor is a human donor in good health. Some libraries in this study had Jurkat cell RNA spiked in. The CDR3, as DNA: TGCGCCAGCAGCAGAGGGGGACTCTCCGTGAACACTGAAGCTTTCTTT. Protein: CASSRGGLSVNTEAFF.